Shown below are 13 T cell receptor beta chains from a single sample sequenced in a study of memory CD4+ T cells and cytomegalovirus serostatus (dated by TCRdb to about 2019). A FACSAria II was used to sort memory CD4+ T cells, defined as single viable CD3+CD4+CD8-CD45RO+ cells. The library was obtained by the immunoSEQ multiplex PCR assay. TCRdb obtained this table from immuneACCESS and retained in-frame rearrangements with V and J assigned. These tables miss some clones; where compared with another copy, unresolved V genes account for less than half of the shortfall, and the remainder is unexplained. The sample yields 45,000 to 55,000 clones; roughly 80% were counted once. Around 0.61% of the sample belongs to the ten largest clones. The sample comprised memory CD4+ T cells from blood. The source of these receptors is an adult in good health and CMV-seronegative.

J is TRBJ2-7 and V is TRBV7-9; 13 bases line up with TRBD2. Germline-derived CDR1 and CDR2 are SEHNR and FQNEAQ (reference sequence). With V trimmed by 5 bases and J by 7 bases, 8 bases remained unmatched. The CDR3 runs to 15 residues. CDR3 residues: CASSPGLAGVKEQYF. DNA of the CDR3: TGTGCCAGCAGCCCCGGACTAGCGGGAGTGAAAGAGCAGTACTTC.

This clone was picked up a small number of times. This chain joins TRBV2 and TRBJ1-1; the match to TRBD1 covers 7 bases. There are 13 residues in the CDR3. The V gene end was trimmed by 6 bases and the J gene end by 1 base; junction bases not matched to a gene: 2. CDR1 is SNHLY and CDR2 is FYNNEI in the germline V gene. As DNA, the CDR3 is TGTGCCAGCAGGGGGACAGCGAACACTGAAGCTTTCTTT. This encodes CASRGTANTEAFF.

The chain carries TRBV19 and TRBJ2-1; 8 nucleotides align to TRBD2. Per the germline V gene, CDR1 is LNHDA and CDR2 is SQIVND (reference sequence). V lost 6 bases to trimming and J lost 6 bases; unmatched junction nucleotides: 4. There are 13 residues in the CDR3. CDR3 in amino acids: CASSGLAGNEQFF. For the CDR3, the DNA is TGTGCCAGTAGCGGACTAGCCGGCAATGAGCAGTTCTTC.

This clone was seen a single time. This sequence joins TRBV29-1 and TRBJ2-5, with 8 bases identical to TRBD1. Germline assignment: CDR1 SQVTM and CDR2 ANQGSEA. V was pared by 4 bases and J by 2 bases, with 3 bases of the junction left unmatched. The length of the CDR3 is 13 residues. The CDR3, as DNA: TGCAGCGTTGGACAGGGGCGGCAAGAGACCCAGTACTTC. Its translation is CSVGQGRQETQYF.

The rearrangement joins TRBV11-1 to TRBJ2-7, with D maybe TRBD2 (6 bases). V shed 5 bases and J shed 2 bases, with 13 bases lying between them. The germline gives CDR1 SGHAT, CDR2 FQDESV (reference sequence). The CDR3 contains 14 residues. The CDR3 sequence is CASSRLGGAYEQYF. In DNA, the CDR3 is TGTGCCAGCAGCAGACTGGGGGGAGCCTACGAGCAGTACTTC.

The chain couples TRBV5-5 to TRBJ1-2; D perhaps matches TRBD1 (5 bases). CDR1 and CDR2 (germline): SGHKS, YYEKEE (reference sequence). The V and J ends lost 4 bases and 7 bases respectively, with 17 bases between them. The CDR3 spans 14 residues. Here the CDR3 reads CASSPPGRGTGYTF. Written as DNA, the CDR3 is TGTGCCAGCAGCCCGCCAGGGAGAGGGACTGGCTACACCTTC.

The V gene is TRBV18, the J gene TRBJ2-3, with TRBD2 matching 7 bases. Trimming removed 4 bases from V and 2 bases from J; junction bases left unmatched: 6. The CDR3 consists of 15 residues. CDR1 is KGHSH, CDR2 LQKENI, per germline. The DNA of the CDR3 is TGTGCCAGCTCACGAGCTAGCGGCTACACAGATACGCAGTATTTT. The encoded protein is CASSRASGYTDTQYF.

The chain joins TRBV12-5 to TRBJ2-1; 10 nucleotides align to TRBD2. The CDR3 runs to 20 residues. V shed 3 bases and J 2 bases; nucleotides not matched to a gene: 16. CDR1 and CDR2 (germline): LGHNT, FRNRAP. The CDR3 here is CASGLHKGLAGAGAYNEQFF. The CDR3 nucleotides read TGTGCTAGTGGTTTACACAAAGGGCTAGCGGGAGCTGGAGCCTACAATGAGCAGTTCTTC. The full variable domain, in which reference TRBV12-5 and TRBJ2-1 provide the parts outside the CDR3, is DARVTQTPRHKVTEMGQEVTMRCQPILGHNTVFWYRQTMMQGLELLAYFRNRAPLDDSGMPKDRFSAEMPDATLATLKIQPSEPRDSAVYFCASGLHKGLAGAGAYNEQFFGPGTRLTVL.

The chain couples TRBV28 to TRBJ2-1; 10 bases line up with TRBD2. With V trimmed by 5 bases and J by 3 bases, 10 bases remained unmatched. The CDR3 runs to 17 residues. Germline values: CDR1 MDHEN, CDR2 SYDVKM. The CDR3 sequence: CASSPPASGRFYNEQFF. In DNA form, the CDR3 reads TGTGCCAGCAGTCCCCCGGCTAGCGGGAGATTCTACAATGAGCAGTTCTTC.

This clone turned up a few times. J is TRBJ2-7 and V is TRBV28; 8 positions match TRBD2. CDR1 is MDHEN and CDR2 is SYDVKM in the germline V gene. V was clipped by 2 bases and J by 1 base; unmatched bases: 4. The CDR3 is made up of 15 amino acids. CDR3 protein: CASSLTSGSSYEQYF. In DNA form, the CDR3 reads TGTGCCAGCAGTTTAACTAGCGGAAGTTCCTACGAGCAGTACTTC.

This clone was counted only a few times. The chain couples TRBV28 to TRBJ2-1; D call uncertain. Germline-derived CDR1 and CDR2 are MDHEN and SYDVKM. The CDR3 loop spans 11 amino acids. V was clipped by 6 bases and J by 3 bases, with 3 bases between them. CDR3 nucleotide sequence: TGTGCCAGCAGATACTACAATGAGCAGTTCTTC. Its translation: CASRYYNEQFF.

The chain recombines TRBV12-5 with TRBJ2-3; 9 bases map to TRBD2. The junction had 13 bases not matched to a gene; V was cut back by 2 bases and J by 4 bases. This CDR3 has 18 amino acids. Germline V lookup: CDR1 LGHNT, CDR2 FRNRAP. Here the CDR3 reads CASGLIGVSGRAADTQYF. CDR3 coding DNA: TGTGCTAGTGGTTTGATTGGAGTTAGCGGGAGAGCGGCAGATACGCAGTATTTT.

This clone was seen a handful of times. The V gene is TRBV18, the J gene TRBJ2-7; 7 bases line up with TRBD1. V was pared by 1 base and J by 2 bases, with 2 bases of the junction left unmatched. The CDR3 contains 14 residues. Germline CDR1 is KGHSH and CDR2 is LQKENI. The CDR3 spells CASSPRDRTYEQYF. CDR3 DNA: TGTGCCAGCTCACCACGGGACAGAACCTACGAGCAGTACTTC.